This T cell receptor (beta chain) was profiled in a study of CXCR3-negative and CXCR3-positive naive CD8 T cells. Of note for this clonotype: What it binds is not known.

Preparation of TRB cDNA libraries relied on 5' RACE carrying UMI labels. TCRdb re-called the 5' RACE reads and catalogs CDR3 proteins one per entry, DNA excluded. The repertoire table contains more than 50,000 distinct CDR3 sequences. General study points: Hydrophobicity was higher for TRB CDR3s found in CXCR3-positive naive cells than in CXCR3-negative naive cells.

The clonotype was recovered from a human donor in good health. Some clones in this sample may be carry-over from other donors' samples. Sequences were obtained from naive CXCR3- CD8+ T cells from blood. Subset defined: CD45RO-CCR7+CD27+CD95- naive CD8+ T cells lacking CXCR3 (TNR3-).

This CDR3 is CASSFGLANEQFF. This sequence joins TRBV7-2 and TRBJ2-1; there is no DNA to check the TCRdb D call of TRBD2. CDR1 and CDR2 from the germline V gene are SGHTA and FQGNSA. The CDR3 contains 13 residues.